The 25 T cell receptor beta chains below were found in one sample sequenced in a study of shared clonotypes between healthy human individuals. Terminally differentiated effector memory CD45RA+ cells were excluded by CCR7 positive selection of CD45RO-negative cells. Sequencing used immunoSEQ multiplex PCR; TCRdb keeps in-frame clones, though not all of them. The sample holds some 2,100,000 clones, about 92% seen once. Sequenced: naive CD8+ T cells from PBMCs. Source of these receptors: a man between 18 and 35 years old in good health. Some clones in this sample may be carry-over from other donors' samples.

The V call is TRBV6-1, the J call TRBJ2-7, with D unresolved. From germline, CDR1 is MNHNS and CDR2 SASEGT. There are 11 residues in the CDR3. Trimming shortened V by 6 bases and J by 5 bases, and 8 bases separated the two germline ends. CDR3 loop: CASSGWDEQYF. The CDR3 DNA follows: TGTGCCAGCAGCGGGTGGGACGAGCAGTACTTC.

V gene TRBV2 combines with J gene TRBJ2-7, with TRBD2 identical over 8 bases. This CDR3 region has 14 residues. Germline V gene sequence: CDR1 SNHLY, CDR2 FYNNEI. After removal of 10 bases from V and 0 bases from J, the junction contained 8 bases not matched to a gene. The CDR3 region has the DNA TGTGCCACACGAGCTAGCGGGCCCTCCTACGAGCAGTACTTC. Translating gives CATRASGPSYEQYF.

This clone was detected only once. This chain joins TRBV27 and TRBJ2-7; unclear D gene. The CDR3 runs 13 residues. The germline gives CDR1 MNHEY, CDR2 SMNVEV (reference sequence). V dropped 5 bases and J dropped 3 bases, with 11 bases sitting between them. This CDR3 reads CASSRWMGYEQYF. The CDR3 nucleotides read TGTGCCAGCAGTAGGTGGATGGGCTACGAGCAGTACTTC.

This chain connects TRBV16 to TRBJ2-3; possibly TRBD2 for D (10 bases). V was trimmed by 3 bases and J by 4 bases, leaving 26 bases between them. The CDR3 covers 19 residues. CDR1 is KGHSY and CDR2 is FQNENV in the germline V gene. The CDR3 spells CASSQPGQGLAPGSDTQYF. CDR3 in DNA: TGTGCCAGCAGCCAGCCGGGACAGGGACTAGCGCCCGGTTCAGATACGCAGTATTTT.

The CDR3 coding sequence is TGTGCCAGCAGTTTCGGGACAAGCACTGAAGCTTTCTTT. Translated, it gives CASSFGTSTEAFF. The chain combines TRBV27 with TRBJ1-1; tentatively, D is TRBD1 (6 bases). Germline V gives CDR1 MNHEY, CDR2 SMNVEV (reference sequence). CDR3 length: 13 residues. V was clipped by 3 bases and J by 4 bases, with 9 bases between them.

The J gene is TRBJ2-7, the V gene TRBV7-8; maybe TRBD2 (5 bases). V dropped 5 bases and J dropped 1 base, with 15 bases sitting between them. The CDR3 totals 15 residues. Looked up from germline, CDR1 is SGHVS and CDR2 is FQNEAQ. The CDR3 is CASSRLASRSYEQYF. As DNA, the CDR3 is TGTGCCAGCAGCCGCTTAGCGTCACGGTCCTACGAGCAGTACTTC.

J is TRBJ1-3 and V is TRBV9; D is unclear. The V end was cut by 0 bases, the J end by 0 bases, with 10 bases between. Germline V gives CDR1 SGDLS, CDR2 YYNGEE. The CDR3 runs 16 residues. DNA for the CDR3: TGTGCCAGCAGCGTAGCGGTTACTCTCTCTGGAAACACCATATATTTT. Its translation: CASSVAVTLSGNTIYF.

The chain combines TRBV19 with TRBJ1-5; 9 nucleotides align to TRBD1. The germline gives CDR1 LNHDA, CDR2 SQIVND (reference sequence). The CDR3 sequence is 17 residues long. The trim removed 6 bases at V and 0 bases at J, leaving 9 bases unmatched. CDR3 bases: TGTGCCAGTAGCCCCGGGACAGGGCGCGGTAGCAATCAGCCCCAGCATTTT. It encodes CASSPGTGRGSNQPQHF.

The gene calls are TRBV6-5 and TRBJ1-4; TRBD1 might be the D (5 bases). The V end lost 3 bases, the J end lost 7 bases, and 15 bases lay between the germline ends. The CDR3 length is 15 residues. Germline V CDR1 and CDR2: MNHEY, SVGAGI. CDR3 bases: TGTGCCAGCAGTTATCTCAGGGATCCACGTGAAAAACTGTTTTTT. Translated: CASSYLRDPREKLFF.

The CDR3 protein is CASGFGGSYGYTF. The CDR3 DNA is TGTGCTAGTGGTTTTGGGGGATCCTATGGCTACACCTTC. The chain carries TRBV12-5 and TRBJ1-2; weak D call: TRBD1 (5 bases). V shed 3 bases and J shed 4 bases, with 9 bases lying between them. Per the germline V gene, CDR1 is LGHNT and CDR2 is FRNRAP. This CDR3 has 13 residues.

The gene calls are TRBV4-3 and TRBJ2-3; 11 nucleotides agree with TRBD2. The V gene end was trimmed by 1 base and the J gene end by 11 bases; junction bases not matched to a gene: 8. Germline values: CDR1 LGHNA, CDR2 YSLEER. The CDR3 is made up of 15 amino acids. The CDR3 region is CASSQGTSGSLGQYF. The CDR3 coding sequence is TGCGCCAGCAGCCAAGGGACTAGCGGGTCCCTCGGGCAGTATTTT.

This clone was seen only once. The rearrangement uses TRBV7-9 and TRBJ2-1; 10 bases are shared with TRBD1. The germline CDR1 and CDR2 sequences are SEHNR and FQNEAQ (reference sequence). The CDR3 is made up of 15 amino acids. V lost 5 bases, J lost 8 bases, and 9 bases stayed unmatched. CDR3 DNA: TGTGCCAGCAGCAGCAGACAGGGGGCTTTTGATGAGCAGTTCTTC. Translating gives CASSSRQGAFDEQFF.

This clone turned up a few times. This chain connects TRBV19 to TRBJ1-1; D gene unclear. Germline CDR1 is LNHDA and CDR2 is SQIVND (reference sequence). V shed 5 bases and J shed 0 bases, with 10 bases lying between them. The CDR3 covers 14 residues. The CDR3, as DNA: TGTGCCAGTAGTCTCCGGACGGTGAACACTGAAGCTTTCTTT. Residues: CASSLRTVNTEAFF.

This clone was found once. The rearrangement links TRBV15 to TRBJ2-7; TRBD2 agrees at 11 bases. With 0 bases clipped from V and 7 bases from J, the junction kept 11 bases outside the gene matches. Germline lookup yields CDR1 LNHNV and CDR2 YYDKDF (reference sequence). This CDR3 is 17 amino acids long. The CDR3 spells CATSRDTRSGRAREQYF. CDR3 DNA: TGTGCCACCAGCAGAGATACCCGTAGCGGGAGGGCCAGGGAGCAGTACTTC.

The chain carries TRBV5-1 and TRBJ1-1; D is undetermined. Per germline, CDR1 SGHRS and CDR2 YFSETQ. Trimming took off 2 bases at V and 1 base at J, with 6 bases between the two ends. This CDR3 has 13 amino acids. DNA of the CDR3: TGCGCCAGCAGCTTTGTCGCGAACACTGAAGCTTTCTTT. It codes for CASSFVANTEAFF.

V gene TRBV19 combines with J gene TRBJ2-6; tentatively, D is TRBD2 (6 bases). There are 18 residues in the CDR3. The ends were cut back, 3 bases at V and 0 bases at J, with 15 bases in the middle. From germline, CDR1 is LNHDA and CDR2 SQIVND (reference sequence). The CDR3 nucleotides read TGTGCCAGTAGTATTCTCCGCGGGGCAATCTCTGGGGCCAACGTCCTGACTTTC. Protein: CASSILRGAISGANVLTF.

CDR3 region: CASSTSSGSSYNEQFF. DNA for the CDR3: TGTGCCAGCAGCACCAGTAGCGGGAGCTCCTACAATGAGCAGTTCTTC. The chain employs TRBV7-2 and TRBJ2-1; the match to TRBD2 covers 9 bases. V shed 5 bases, J shed 0 bases, and the junction held 5 bases outside the gene matches. The germline gives CDR1 SGHTA, CDR2 FQGNSA. CDR3 length equals 16 residues.

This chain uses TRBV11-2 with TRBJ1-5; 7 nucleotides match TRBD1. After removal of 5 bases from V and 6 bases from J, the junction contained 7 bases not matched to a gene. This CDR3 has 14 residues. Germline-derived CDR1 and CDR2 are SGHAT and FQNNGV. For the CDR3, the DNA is TGTGCCAGCAGCGCTGACAGGGTTGGTCAGCCCCAGCATTTT. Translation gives CASSADRVGQPQHF.

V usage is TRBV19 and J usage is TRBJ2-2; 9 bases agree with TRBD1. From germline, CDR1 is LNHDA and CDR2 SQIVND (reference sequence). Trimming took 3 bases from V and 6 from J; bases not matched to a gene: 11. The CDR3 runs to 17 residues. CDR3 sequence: CASSMARRTGVAGELFF. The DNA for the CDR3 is TGTGCCAGTAGTATGGCCCGTCGGACAGGGGTCGCCGGGGAGCTGTTTTTT.

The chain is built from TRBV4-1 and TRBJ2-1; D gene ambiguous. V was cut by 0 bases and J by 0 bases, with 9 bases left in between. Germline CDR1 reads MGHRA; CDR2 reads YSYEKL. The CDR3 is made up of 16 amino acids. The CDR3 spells CASSQDRARSYNEQFF. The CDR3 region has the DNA TGCGCCAGCAGCCAAGATAGGGCGCGCTCCTACAATGAGCAGTTCTTC.

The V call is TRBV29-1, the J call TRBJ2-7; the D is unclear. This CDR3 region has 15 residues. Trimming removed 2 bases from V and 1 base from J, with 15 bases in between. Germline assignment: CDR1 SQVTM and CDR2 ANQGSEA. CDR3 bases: TGCAGCGTTGAACTTAGTAACCGACCTTCCTACGAGCAGTACTTC. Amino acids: CSVELSNRPSYEQYF.

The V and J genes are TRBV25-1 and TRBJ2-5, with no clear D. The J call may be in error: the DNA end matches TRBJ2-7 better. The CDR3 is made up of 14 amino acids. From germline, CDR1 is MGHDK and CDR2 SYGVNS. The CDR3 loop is CASKGEWSSYEQYF. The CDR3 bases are TGTGCCAGCAAAGGAGAATGGAGCTCCTACGAGCAGTACTTC.

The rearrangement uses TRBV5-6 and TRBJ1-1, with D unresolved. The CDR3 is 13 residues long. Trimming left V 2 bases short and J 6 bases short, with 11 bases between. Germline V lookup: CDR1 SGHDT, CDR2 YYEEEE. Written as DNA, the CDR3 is TGTGCCAGCAGCTTCTTGGGCGGCGCTGAAGCTTTCTTT. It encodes CASSFLGGAEAFF.

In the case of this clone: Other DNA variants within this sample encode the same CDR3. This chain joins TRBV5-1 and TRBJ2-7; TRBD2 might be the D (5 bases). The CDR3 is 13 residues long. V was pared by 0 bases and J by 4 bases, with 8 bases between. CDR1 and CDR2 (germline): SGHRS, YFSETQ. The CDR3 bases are TGCGCCAGCAGCTTGGGGACTGGATACGAGCAGTACTTC. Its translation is CASSLGTGYEQYF.

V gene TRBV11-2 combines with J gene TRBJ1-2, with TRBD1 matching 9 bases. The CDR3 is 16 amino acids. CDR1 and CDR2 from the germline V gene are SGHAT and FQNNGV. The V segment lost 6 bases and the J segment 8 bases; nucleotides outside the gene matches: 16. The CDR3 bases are TGTGCCAGCAGGGTCCCGGGACAGGGTGGTGTTGGGGGCTACACCTTC. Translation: CASRVPGQGGVGGYTF.